A selection of T cell receptor beta chains follows, all from one sample in a study of blood T cell repertoires in COVID-19. Profiled with immunoSEQ multiplex PCR; TCRdb holds only in-frame clones, not every one. The sample records roughly 55,000 clones, 87% being singletons. Material for sequencing was peripheral blood. These receptors originate from a man aged 45-65 years with active COVID-19. The CDR3 runs from the conserved cysteine through the conserved F or W. Fields, in order: V gene, J gene, D gene, clone size, CDR3 protein, CDR3 DNA. D genes are given only for firm matches. Clone size is stated in some rows and not others, as once, few, many or a class when expanded.

TRBV4-2,TRBJ1-1,.,.,CASTPLGGVAEAFF,TGTGCCAGCACCCCCTTGGGGGGGGTCGCTGAAGCTTTCTTT
TRBV18,TRBJ1-5,.,.,CASSPIVSNQPQHF,TGTGCCAGCTCACCGATAGTAAGCAATCAGCCCCAGCATTTT
TRBV11-2,TRBJ2-1,TRBD2,once,CASSPSSFSGRVEQFF,TGTGCCAGCAGCCCAAGCAGCTTCAGCGGGAGGGTGGAGCAGTTCTTC
TRBV7-9,TRBJ2-7,TRBD2,.,CASSLVLAGGPGEQYF,TGTGCCAGCAGCTTAGTACTAGCGGGAGGGCCTGGAGAGCAGTACTTC
TRBV5-1,TRBJ1-3,.,.,CASSREALSSSGNTIYF,TGCGCCAGCAGCAGGGAGGCTCTCTCGAGCTCTGGAAACACCATATATTTT
TRBV6-6,TRBJ1-3,TRBD1,.,CASSRQGGGNTIYF,TGTGCCAGCAGCCGACAGGGGGGTGGAAACACCATATATTTT
TRBV24-1,TRBJ1-5,.,.,CATSAGGGQPQHF,TGTGCCACCAGTGCGGGGGGCGGTCAGCCCCAGCATTTT
TRBV20-1,TRBJ1-3,.,once,CSAGGANTIYF,TGCAGTGCAGGGGGGGCAAACACCATATATTTT
TRBV6-1,TRBJ2-7,.,.,CASSEVYFSYEQYF,TGTGCCAGCAGTGAGGTCTACTTCTCCTACGAGCAGTACTTC
TRBV5-1,TRBJ2-2,.,.,CASSLSPLRNTGELFF,TGCGCCAGCAGCTTGAGTCCCTTGCGTAACACCGGGGAGCTGTTTTTT
TRBV30,TRBJ2-3,TRBD2,.,CAWTLAGGATDTQYF,TGTGCCTGGACCCTAGCGGGGGGCGCCACAGATACGCAGTATTTT
TRBV5-1,TRBJ1-1,.,.,CASSLAGEAFF,TGCGCCAGCAGCTTGGCAGGTGAAGCTTTCTTT
TRBV6-5,TRBJ2-2,.,once,CASSYWASTGELFF,TGTGCCAGCAGTTACTGGGCATCCACCGGGGAGCTGTTTTTT
TRBV18,TRBJ2-5,.,.,CASSPGAMQETQYF,TGTGCCAGCTCACCAGGGGCAATGCAAGAGACCCAGTACTTC
TRBV10-3,TRBJ1-1,TRBD1,few,CATAEWTGGTEAFF,TGTGCCACCGCAGAGTGGACAGGGGGAACTGAAGCTTTCTTT
TRBV30,TRBJ2-7,TRBD2,.,CAWSVRSGNLHF,TGTGCCTGGAGTGTACGGAGCGGGAACTTACATTTC
TRBV19,TRBJ2-2,TRBD2,.,CASRPGSGRARDGELFF,TGTGCCAGTAGACCCGGGAGCGGGAGGGCCCGGGACGGGGAGCTGTTTTTT
TRBV5-1,TRBJ2-2,TRBD1,.,CASSPTGTDTGELFF,TGCGCCAGCAGCCCGACAGGGACGGACACCGGGGAGCTGTTTTTT
TRBV6-1,TRBJ2-5,TRBD1,.,CASSERTGRWTQYF,TGTGCCAGCAGTGAAAGGACAGGGAGGTGGACCCAGTACTTC
TRBV5-6,TRBJ1-5,.,.,CASSLSGAGVRPQHF,TGTGCCAGCAGCTTGTCAGGGGCGGGGGTGCGGCCCCAGCATTTT
TRBV25-1,TRBJ1-1,.,few,CASSESRQAFF,TGTGCCAGCAGTGAATCCCGACAGGCTTTCTTT
TRBV5-1,TRBJ2-2,TRBD2,few,CASSGLAGGSTGELFF,TGCGCCAGCAGCGGACTAGCGGGAGGGTCGACCGGGGAGCTGTTTTTT
TRBV7-2,TRBJ2-7,TRBD2,.,CASSLRRLAGGTYEQYF,TGTGCCAGCAGCTTACGGCGGCTAGCGGGAGGGACGTACGAGCAGTACTTC
TRBV11-2,TRBJ2-1,.,.,CASSPGGGGPWEQFF,TGTGCCAGCAGCCCCGGGGGAGGGGGTCCGTGGGAGCAGTTCTTC
TRBV29-1,TRBJ2-7,.,.,CSVEDLQATFGEQYF,TGCAGCGTTGAAGATCTTCAGGCTACCTTTGGGGAGCAGTACTTC